Below, 12 T cell receptor beta chains from the same sample are listed, as sequenced in a study of OX40 agonist ivuxolimab in advanced cancers. Clones were read by immunoSEQ multiplex PCR, and TCRdb kept only the in-frame ones, dropping some. Found here are about 74,000 clones, around 84% of them singletons; the top ten hold approximately 7%. The material sequenced was CD4+ or CD8+ T cells sorted from blood, taken in a trial of the OX40 agonist ivuxolimab. The receptors were sampled from an adult with an advanced solid tumor such as melanoma, head and neck, liver or kidney cancer.

The chain carries TRBV2 and TRBJ2-2; no clear D. Per germline, CDR1 SNHLY and CDR2 FYNNEI. V lost 2 bases, J lost 4 bases, and 11 bases lay in between. The CDR3 is made up of 15 amino acids. The CDR3 loop is CASSEFGSATGELFF. The CDR3 bases are TGTGCCAGCAGTGAATTCGGAAGCGCCACCGGGGAGCTGTTTTTT. The full variable domain, rest sourced from reference TRBV2 and TRBJ2-2, is EPEVTQTPSHQVTQMGQEVILRCVPISNHLYFYWYRQILGQKVEFLVSFYNNEISEKSEIFDDQFSVERPDGSNFTLKIRSTKLEDSAMYFCASSEFGSATGELFFGEGSRLTVL.

V usage is TRBV4-3 and J usage is TRBJ1-2; D is unclear. CDR3 length equals 16 residues. Germline lookup yields CDR1 LGHNA and CDR2 YSLEER. Between the trimmed V and J ends, which lost 0 bases and 4 bases, there was a span of 15 bases. The CDR3 region is CASSQDRWLAGYGYTF. CDR3 coding DNA: TGCGCCAGCAGCCAAGATCGATGGCTAGCCGGCTATGGCTACACCTTC.

This sequence joins TRBV13 and TRBJ1-2; 9 bases line up with TRBD1. This CDR3 has 17 amino acids. V lost 5 bases and J lost 0; bases outside the gene matches: 10. Germline V gene sequence: CDR1 PRHDT, CDR2 FYEKMQ (reference sequence). CDR3 sequence reads: CASSPSRTGEPNYGYTF. CDR3 in DNA: TGTGCCAGCAGCCCCTCCAGGACAGGGGAACCTAACTATGGCTACACCTTC.

This chain joins TRBV15 and TRBJ2-1; 11 nucleotides match TRBD2. Germline-derived CDR1 and CDR2 are LNHNV and YYDKDF (reference sequence). V lost 5 bases and J lost 8; bases outside the gene matches: 8. This CDR3 is 15 amino acids long. The chain's CDR3 is CATSRRTSGGDEQFF. CDR3 coding DNA: TGTGCCACCAGCCGAAGAACTAGCGGGGGAGATGAGCAGTTCTTC.

This clone was detected once. CDR3 protein: CASSPKGEVNTEAFF. The CDR3, as DNA: TGTGCCAGCAGTCCCAAGGGGGAGGTGAACACTGAAGCTTTCTTT. The chain recombines TRBV2 with TRBJ1-1, with D perhaps matching TRBD1 (6 bases). The CDR3 spans 15 residues. The ends were cut back, 5 bases at V and 0 bases at J, with 13 bases in the middle. CDR1 is SNHLY, CDR2 FYNNEI, per germline.

Only a few counts were recorded for this clone. The chain couples TRBV15 to TRBJ1-5, with D uncertain. CDR3 length: 15 amino acids. V was shortened by 5 bases and J by 5 bases, with 16 bases between the two germline ends. Germline CDR1 LNHNV, CDR2 YYDKDF (reference sequence). The CDR3 region has the DNA TGTGCCACCAGCGGGCGAGAGGAATTCGATCAGCCCCAGCATTTT. This translates into CATSGREEFDQPQHF.

The V gene is TRBV5-6, the J gene TRBJ2-7; 11 bases match TRBD1. The CDR3 has 17 amino acids. Germline V gene lookup returns CDR1 SGHDT and CDR2 YYEEEE. Unmatched junction bases numbered 8, after V lost 3 bases and J lost 0 bases. Here the CDR3 reads CASSSSSGTGGSYEQYV. DNA of the CDR3: TGTGCCAGCAGCTCTAGTTCCGGGACAGGGGGCTCCTACGAGCAGTACGTC.

CDR3 bases: TGTGCCAGCGGTTCCTCCGGCTACTACGAGCAGTACGTC. Translation gives CASGSSGYYEQYV. J is TRBJ2-7 and V is TRBV2; the D is unclear. The CDR3 contains 13 residues. Trimming took off 8 bases at V and 3 bases at J, with 14 bases between the two ends. The germline gives CDR1 SNHLY, CDR2 FYNNEI.

This clone was detected once. The chain has TRBV7-2 and TRBJ2-1, with 8 bases that match TRBD2. The CDR3 consists of 17 residues. Losses at the gene ends were 1 base for V and 7 bases for J; bases not matched to a gene: 12. Per germline, CDR1 SGHTA and CDR2 FQGNSA. CDR3 DNA sequence: TGTGCCAGCAGCTTAGTGTTTTCTAGCGGGCAAGGGAATGAGCAGTTCTTC. Translation gives CASSLVFSSGQGNEQFF.

This chain uses TRBV9 with TRBJ2-2, with 7 bases aligning to TRBD1. Per the germline V gene, CDR1 is SGDLS and CDR2 is YYNGEE. After removal of 2 bases from V and 6 bases from J, the junction contained 7 bases not matched to a gene. The length of the CDR3 is 15 residues. This CDR3 reads CASSVDREFAGELFF. The CDR3 DNA follows: TGTGCCAGCAGCGTCGACAGGGAATTTGCCGGGGAGCTGTTTTTT.

This clone was observed a single time. The chain combines TRBV13 with TRBJ2-7, with TRBD2 matching 14 bases. From germline, CDR1 is PRHDT and CDR2 FYEKMQ (reference sequence). The CDR3 is 16 residues long. J lost 7 bases, V lost 4 bases, and 9 bases had no gene match. CDR3 residues: CASSSWGLAGVGEQYF. The CDR3, as DNA: TGTGCCAGCAGCTCCTGGGGACTAGCGGGAGTTGGTGAGCAGTACTTC.

This chain links TRBV7-2 with TRBJ2-3, with TRBD2 matching 12 bases. The CDR3 is 15 amino acids. The germline gives CDR1 SGHTA, CDR2 FQGNSA. V shed 5 bases, J shed 5 bases, and the junction held 5 bases outside the gene matches. CDR3 bases: TGTGCCAGCAGCGCTAGCGGGGGGGCCGTAGATACGCAGTATTTT. Translation gives CASSASGGAVDTQYF. Drawing the rest from reference TRBV7-2 and TRBJ2-3, the complete variable domain is GAGVSQSPSNKVTEKGKDVELRCDPISGHTALYWYRQSLGQGLEFLIYFQGNSAPDKSGLPSDRFSAERTGGSVSTLTIQRTQQEDSAVYLCASSASGGAVDTQYFGPGTRLTVL.